Listed here are 8 T cell receptor beta chains from one sample, sequenced in a study of T cell responses to AZD1222 COVID-19 vaccine. Using immunoSEQ multiplex PCR, the repertoire was profiled, and TCRdb retains in-frame clones only, with some absent. The table has 180,000 or so clones, roughly 89% seen once; the top ten hold 1.5% to 2%. This material consisted of peripheral blood, taken on day 0 of AZD1222 vaccination. The origin of the receptors is an adult in good health.

V is TRBV6-5 and J is TRBJ2-7; D assignment may be TRBD1 or TRBD2 (6 bases each). This CDR3 spans 14 amino acids. V dropped 2 bases and J dropped 5 bases, with 13 bases sitting between them. Germline values: CDR1 MNHEY, CDR2 SVGAGI. The DNA for the CDR3 is TGTGCCAGCAGTTACCCGGGGGCAAGGAACGAGCAGTACTTC. Its translation is CASSYPGARNEQYF.

The chain has TRBV30 and TRBJ2-1; D uncertain. Trimming pared 5 bases from V and 3 bases from J, leaving 5 bases between. CDR1 GTSNPN and CDR2 SVGIG come from the germline V gene (reference sequence). This CDR3 contains 11 residues. CDR3 nucleotide sequence: TGTGCCTGGGGGTACTACAATGAGCAGTTCTTC. Translated: CAWGYYNEQFF.

This rearrangement joins TRBV5-8 to TRBJ2-4; 10 bases are shared with TRBD1. CDR1 is SGHTS and CDR2 is YDEGEE in the germline V gene. The CDR3 extends over 15 amino acids. The trim removed 4 bases at V and 5 bases at J, leaving 6 bases unmatched. Here the CDR3 reads CASSKGQGNQNIQYF. The CDR3 DNA follows: TGTGCCAGCAGCAAGGGACAGGGGAACCAAAACATTCAGTACTTC.

The chain recombines TRBV10-2 with TRBJ1-2; D is undetermined. From germline, CDR1 is WSHSY and CDR2 SAAADI. The CDR3 sequence is 12 residues long. The ends were cut back, 7 bases at V and 8 bases at J, with 14 bases in the middle. The CDR3 coding sequence is TGCGCCAGCACCTCGGTGGGTTGGGGCTACACCTTC. As protein: CASTSVGWGYTF.

V is TRBV19 and J is TRBJ1-5, with 9 bases that match TRBD1. Germline assignment: CDR1 LNHDA and CDR2 SQIVND (reference sequence). V lost 6 bases and J lost 2; bases outside the gene matches: 8. CDR3 size: 16 residues. The CDR3 sequence: CASSEQQGARNQPQHF. The CDR3 DNA follows: TGTGCCAGTAGCGAGCAACAGGGGGCTCGCAATCAGCCCCAGCATTTT.

This chain links TRBV7-6 with TRBJ2-3; weak D call: TRBD2 (6 bases). The V gene's germline CDR1 is SGHVS and CDR2 FNYEAQ. Trimming removed 7 bases from V and 2 bases from J, with 25 bases in between. The CDR3 has 18 amino acids. The CDR3 DNA reads as TGTGCCAGCACTCTCCCGCCCCCTAGCGCCCCAAACACAGATACGCAGTATTTT. Its translation: CASTLPPPSAPNTDTQYF.

The chain couples TRBV29-1 to TRBJ2-2, with TRBD1 matching 7 bases. The CDR3 loop spans 17 amino acids. V lost 1 base and J lost 6; bases outside the gene matches: 14. Germline loops: CDR1 SQVTM, CDR2 ANQGSEA. CDR3 loop: CSVEGSRTGSEAGELFF. The CDR3 DNA is TGCAGCGTTGAAGGCTCAAGGACAGGTAGTGAAGCCGGGGAGCTGTTTTTT.

This chain links TRBV28 with TRBJ1-1; D not resolved. This CDR3 has 11 amino acids. V lost 4 bases, J lost 9 bases, and 9 bases lay in between. From germline, CDR1 is MDHEN and CDR2 SYDVKM. In DNA form, the CDR3 reads TGTGCCAGCAGTTCTACCCTCAAAGCTTTCTTT. Its protein product is CASSSTLKAFF.